This record covers a single T cell receptor (beta chain). The data stem from a study of blood T cells in healthy people across ages. Combining a sample-barcoded 5' primer with a J-beta primer mix, a second PCR ran for roughly 7 to 12 cycles. TCRdb redid the calling of the 5' RACE reads with MiXCR, one entry per CDR3 protein. The sample lists approximately 800,000 distinct CDR3 sequences; 50% to 65% were seen once. The clonotype comes from a man aged 80 or over in good health. Sequenced input: blood.

Written as DNA, the CDR3 is TGCAGTGCTCCGCCCCGATACAGGTTTGGTGAAAAACTGTTTTTT. It specifies CSAPPRYRFGEKLFF. This chain links TRBV20-1 with TRBJ1-4; tentative D call: TRBD1 (5 bases). Germline CDR1 DFQATT, CDR2 SNEGSKA (reference sequence). There are 15 residues in the CDR3. The germline V and J ends were trimmed by 5 bases and 7 bases, with 20 bases remaining between them.